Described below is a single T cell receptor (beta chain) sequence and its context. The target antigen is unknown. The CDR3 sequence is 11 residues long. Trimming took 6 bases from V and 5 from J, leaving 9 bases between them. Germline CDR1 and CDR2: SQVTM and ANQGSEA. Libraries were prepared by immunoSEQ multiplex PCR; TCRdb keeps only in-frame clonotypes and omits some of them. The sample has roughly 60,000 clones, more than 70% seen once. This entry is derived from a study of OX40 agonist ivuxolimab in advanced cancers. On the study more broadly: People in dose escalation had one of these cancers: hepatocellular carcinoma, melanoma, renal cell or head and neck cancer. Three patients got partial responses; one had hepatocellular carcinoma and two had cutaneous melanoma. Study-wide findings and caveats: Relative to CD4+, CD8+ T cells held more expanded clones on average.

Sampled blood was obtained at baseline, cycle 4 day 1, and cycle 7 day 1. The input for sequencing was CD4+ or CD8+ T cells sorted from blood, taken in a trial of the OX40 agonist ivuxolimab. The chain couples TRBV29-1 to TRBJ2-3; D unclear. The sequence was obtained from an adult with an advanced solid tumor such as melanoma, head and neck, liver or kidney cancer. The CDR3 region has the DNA TGCAGCGTGGCGCCGTTAGATACGCAGTATTTT. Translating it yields CSVAPLDTQYF.